The T cell receptor (beta chain) under discussion was sequenced for a study of cytomegalovirus exposure and HLA in healthy donors. CDR3 size: 15 residues. V was pared by 5 bases and J by 1 base, with 14 bases between. Germline-derived CDR1 and CDR2 are MNHEY and SMNVEV (reference sequence). A multiplex PCR was run with 60 Vbeta primers and 13 Jbeta primers. Clones were sequenced by immunoSEQ multiplex PCR, and TCRdb holds only the in-frame ones, with some missing. The data contain some 110,000 clones, roughly 73% of them singletons. This TCR came from a woman in her twenties or thirties in good health and CMV-seronegative. V gene TRBV27 combines with J gene TRBJ1-1; D perhaps matches TRBD1 (5 bases). The material sequenced was PBMCs. The CDR3 is CASSARLTENTEAFF. CDR3 coding DNA: TGTGCCAGCAGTGCCCGATTGACAGAGAACACTGAAGCTTTCTTT.